This T cell receptor beta chain was captured by sequencing in a study of cytomegalovirus exposure and HLA in healthy donors. Points from the study as a whole: Further analysis, carried out later, found HLA-associated TCR beta chains more clonally expanded than equally common other chains. TCR beta V- and J-gene trimming was later associated with a missense DCLRE1C variant.

With 60 Vbeta and 13 Jbeta primers, the PCR was carried out. Sequencing used immunoSEQ multiplex PCR; TCRdb keeps in-frame clones, though not all of them. Here the sample spans 70,000 or so clones, roughly 85% being singletons. Between the trimmed V and J ends, which lost 3 bases and 7 bases, there was a span of 16 bases. Per the germline V gene, CDR1 is SGHDT and CDR2 is YYEEEE. This CDR3 contains 14 residues. Points on this clone: Its target is unknown.

Source material: PBMCs. The receptor was isolated from a young woman in good health and CMV-seronegative. The chain recombines TRBV5-6 with TRBJ1-2; possible D gene TRBD1, 6 bases. The CDR3 bases are TGTGCCAGCAGCTCAGGGGAGGGGTTGGTTGGCTACACCTTC. This translates into CASSSGEGLVGYTF.